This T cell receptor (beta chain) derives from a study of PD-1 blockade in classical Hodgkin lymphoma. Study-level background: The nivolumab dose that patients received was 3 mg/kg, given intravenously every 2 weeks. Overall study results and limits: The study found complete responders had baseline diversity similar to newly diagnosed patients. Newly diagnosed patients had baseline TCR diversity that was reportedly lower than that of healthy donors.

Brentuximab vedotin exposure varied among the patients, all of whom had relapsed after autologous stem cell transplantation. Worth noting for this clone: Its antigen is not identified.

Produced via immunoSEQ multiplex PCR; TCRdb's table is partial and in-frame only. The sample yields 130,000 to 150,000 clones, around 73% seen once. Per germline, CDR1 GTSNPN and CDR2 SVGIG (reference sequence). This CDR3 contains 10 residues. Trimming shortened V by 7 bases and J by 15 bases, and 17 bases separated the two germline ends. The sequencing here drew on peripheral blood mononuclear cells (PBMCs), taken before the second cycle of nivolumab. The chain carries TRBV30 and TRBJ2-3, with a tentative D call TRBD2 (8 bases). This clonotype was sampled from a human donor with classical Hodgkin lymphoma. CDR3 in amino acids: CASGGTSLYF. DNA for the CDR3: TGTGCCTCAGGGGGGACTAGTCTATATTTT.